The 10 T cell receptor beta chains listed next were all sequenced from one sample in a study of beta chain features in type 1 diabetes (dated by TCRdb to the late 2010s). The receptor library was made with the immunoSEQ multiplex PCR assay. The High Capacity cDNA Reverse Transcription Kit was used to reverse transcribe all of the isolated RNA, meaning that expressed TCRB transcripts were what got sequenced. The table was pulled from immuneACCESS by TCRdb, which kept in-frame rearrangements only. Such tables lose some clones; where checked, under half of the loss comes from unresolved V genes, and the rest has no known cause. The sample table lists tens of thousands of clones, around 49% of them with a count of one. The ten most abundant clones make up more than 0.6% of the sample. The material sequenced was central memory CD4+ T cells from blood. These TCRs come from a woman aged 18-29 years in good health.

Only a few counts were recorded for this clone. The rearrangement joins TRBV6-1 to TRBJ1-1; 9 nucleotides match TRBD1. This CDR3 spans 13 amino acids. CDR1 is MNHNS and CDR2 is SASEGT in the germline V gene. V dropped 6 bases and J dropped 11; count of bases not matched to a gene: 10. The chain's CDR3 is CASSQPGTGMAFF. CDR3 nucleotide sequence: TGTGCCAGCAGCCAACCCGGGACAGGGATGGCTTTCTTT.

The table lists this clone with a few counts. The CDR3 here is CASSQDRAGGGNEQFF. The CDR3 region has the DNA TGTGCCAGCAGCCAAGATCGAGCGGGAGGGGGGAATGAGCAGTTCTTC. The chain employs TRBV4-2 and TRBJ2-1, with 10 bases lining up with TRBD2. The junction had 6 bases not matched to a gene; V was cut back by 0 bases and J by 7 bases. CDR1 is LGHNA, CDR2 YNFKEQ, per germline. This CDR3 has 16 residues.

V and J are TRBV9 and TRBJ2-7; 8 positions agree with TRBD1. The better agreement between TRBJ2-5 and the DNA end casts doubt on the J call. This CDR3 has 15 residues. Germline V CDR1 and CDR2: SGDLS, YYNGEE. CDR3 protein: CASSITTGEVETQYF. In DNA form, the CDR3 reads TGTGCCAGCAGCATTACGACAGGGGAGGTAGAGACCCAGTACTTC.

This clone appeared a few times. The V call is TRBV27, the J call TRBJ2-7; 8 nucleotides line up with TRBD1. Per the germline V gene, CDR1 is MNHEY and CDR2 is SMNVEV (reference sequence). This CDR3 is built from 16 residues. Germline trimming cut 5 bases from V and 0 bases from J; bases unmatched to any gene: 9. CDR3 in amino acids: CASSPGTGTGSYEQYF. The CDR3 DNA reads TGTGCCAGCAGTCCAGGCACCGGGACAGGCTCCTACGAGCAGTACTTC.

CDR3 residues: CASSRSGGNQPQHF. DNA of the CDR3: TGTGCCAGCAGTCGGAGCGGGGGCAATCAGCCCCAGCATTTT. The chain links TRBV7-9 to TRBJ1-5; no definite D call. Per the germline V gene, CDR1 is SEHNR and CDR2 is FQNEAQ (reference sequence). The CDR3 extends over 14 amino acids. With 6 bases removed from V and 2 bases from J, the gap between germline ends came to 11 bases.

The chain carries TRBV29-1 and TRBJ2-5; tentatively, D is TRBD1 (5 bases). The CDR3 runs to 13 residues. Germline V gene data show CDR1 as SQVTM and CDR2 as ANQGSEA. V was shortened by 1 base and J by 7 bases, with 13 bases between the two germline ends. This CDR3 is CSVEGSQGRTQYF. In DNA form, the CDR3 reads TGCAGCGTTGAAGGAAGTCAGGGAAGGACCCAGTACTTC.

Of note for this clone: The junction departs from the called germline gene at one end, perhaps through a read error. This chain links TRBV7-7 with TRBJ2-2; 8 bases align to TRBD2. There are 16 residues in the CDR3. Germline loops: CDR1 SSHAT, CDR2 FNYEAQ (reference sequence). The chain's CDR3 is CASSLVGGGTTGELFF. The CDR3 coding sequence is TGTGCTAGCAGCTTAGTAGGCGGGGGGACCACCGGGGAGCTGTTTTTT.

The chain carries TRBV11-2 and TRBJ2-1, with D maybe TRBD1 (6 bases). The V and J ends lost 6 bases and 5 bases respectively, with 20 bases between them. Germline-derived CDR1 and CDR2 are SGHAT and FQNNGV. CDR3 size: 16 residues. The DNA of the CDR3 is TGTGCCAGCAGGCCAAATGGGGGCCTGGGACACAATGAGCAGTTCTTC. Translated: CASRPNGGLGHNEQFF.

This clone has a single count. V is TRBV14 and J is TRBJ2-1; a weak D match, TRBD2 (6 bases). V dropped 0 bases and J dropped 0 bases, with 9 bases sitting between them. Germline CDR1 is SGHDN and CDR2 is FVKESK. This CDR3 region has 16 residues. CDR3 sequence reads: CASSQDGGSSYNEQFF. The CDR3 coding sequence is TGTGCCAGCAGCCAAGATGGGGGGAGCTCCTACAATGAGCAGTTCTTC.

For the CDR3, the DNA is TGTGCCAGCAGTGTCTCCGGGACTAGCGGGAGCCACGAGCAGTACTTC. Amino acid sequence: CASSVSGTSGSHEQYF. The chain uses TRBV6-1 and TRBJ2-7; TRBD2 aligns across 14 bases. The CDR3 has 16 amino acids. Per the germline V gene, CDR1 is MNHNS and CDR2 is SASEGT. The V and J ends lost 4 bases and 5 bases, in that order; junction bases with no gene match: 7.